Detailed here is one T cell receptor (beta chain). Seattle enrolled patients during active infection and tracked them longitudinally. The data were obtained in a study of blood T cell repertoires in COVID-19. Across the whole study: Whether acute or convalescent, the COVID-19 samples came from the United States, Italy and Spain.

This CDR3 has 14 residues. The germline V and J ends were trimmed by 4 bases and 0 bases, with 7 bases remaining between them. Germline CDR1 and CDR2: LGHDT and YNNKEL (reference sequence). The protocol was immunoSEQ multiplex PCR, while the TCRdb copy is restricted to in-frame clones and leaves out a portion. The table records some 200,000 clones, over 75% of them present only once. This TCR derives from an older woman with COVID-19, enrolled during active disease. The specimen was peripheral blood. The chain couples TRBV3-1 (or the pseudogene TRBV3-2) to TRBJ1-3, with unresolved D. This chain's CDR3 is CASSPSGSGNTIYF. In nucleotides, the CDR3 is TGTGCCAGCAGCCCTTCAGGCTCTGGAAACACCATATATTTT.